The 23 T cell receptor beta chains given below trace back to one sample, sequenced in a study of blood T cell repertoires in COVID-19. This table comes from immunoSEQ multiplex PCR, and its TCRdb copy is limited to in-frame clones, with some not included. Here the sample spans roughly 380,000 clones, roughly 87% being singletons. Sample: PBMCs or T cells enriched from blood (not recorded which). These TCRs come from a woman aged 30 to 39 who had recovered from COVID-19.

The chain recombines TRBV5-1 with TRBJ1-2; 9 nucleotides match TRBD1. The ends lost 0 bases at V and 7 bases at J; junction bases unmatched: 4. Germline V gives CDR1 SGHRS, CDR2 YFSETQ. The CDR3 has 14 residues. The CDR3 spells CASSLGDRASGYTF. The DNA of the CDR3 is TGCGCCAGCAGCTTGGGGGACAGGGCTTCTGGCTACACCTTC.

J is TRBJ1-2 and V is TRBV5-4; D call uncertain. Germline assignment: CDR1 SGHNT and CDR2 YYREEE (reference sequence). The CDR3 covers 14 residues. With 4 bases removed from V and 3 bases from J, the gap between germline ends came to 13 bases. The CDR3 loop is CASSPVQDYYGYTF. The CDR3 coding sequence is TGTGCCAGCAGCCCTGTACAAGATTACTATGGCTACACCTTC. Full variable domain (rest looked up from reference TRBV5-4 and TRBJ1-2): ETGVTQSPTHLIKTRGQQVTLRCSSQSGHNTVSWYQQALGQGPQFIFQYYREEENGRGNFPPRFSGLQFPNYSSELNVNALELDDSALYLCASSPVQDYYGYTFGSGTRLTVV.

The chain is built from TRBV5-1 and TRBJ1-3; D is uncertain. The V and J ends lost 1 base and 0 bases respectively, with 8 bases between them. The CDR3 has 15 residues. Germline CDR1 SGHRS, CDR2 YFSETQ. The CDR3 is CASSLIPDSGNTIYF. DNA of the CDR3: TGCGCCAGCAGCTTGATCCCAGACTCTGGAAACACCATATATTTT.

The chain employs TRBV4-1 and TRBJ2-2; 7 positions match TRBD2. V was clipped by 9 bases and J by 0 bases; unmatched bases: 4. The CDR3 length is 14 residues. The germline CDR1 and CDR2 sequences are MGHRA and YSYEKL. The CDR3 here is CASGGDPNTGELFF. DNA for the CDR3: TGCGCCAGTGGGGGGGACCCGAACACCGGGGAGCTGTTTTTT.

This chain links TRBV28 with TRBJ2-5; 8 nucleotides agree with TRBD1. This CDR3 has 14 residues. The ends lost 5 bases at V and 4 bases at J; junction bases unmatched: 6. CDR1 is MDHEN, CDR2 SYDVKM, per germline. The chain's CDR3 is CASSRRQGIETQYF. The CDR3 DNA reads TGTGCCAGCAGTCGTCGACAGGGGATAGAGACCCAGTACTTC.

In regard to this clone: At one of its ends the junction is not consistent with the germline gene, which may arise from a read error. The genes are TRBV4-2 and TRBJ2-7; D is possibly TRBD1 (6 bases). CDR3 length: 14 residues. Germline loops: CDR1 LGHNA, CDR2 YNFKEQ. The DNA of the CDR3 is TGTGCCAGCAGCCAAAGGACAGCCTCCTCCGAGCAGTACTTC. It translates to CASSQRTASSEQYF.

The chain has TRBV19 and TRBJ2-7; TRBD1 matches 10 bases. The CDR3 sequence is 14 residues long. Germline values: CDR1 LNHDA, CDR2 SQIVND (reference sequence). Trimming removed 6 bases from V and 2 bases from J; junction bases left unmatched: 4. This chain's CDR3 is CASRTGTGAYEQYF. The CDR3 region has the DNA TGTGCCAGTAGGACCGGGACAGGGGCCTACGAGCAGTACTTC.

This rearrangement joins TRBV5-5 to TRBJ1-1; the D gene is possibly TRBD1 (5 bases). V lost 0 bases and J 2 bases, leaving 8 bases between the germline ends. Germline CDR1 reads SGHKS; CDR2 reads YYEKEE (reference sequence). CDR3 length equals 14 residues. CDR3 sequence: CASSLGQPNTEAFF. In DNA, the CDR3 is TGTGCCAGCAGCTTGGGACAGCCTAACACTGAAGCTTTCTTT.

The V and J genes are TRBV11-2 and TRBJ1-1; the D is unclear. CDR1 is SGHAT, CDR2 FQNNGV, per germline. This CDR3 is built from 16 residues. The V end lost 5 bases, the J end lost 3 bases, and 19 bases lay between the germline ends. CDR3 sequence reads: CASSPTYGGGDTEAFF. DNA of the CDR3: TGTGCCAGCAGCCCAACTTATGGCGGCGGGGACACTGAAGCTTTCTTT.

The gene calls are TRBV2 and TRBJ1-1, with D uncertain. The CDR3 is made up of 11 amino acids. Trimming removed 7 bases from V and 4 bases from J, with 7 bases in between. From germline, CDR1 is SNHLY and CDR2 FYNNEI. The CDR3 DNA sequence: TGTGCCAGCACCCCATCCACTGAAGCTTTCTTT. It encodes CASTPSTEAFF.

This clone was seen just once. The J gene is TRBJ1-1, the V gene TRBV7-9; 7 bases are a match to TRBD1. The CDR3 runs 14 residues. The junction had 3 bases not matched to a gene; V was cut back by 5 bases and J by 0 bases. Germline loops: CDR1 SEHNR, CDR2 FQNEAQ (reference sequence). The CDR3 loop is CASSQGQLNTEAFF. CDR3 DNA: TGTGCCAGCAGCCAGGGACAGCTGAACACTGAAGCTTTCTTT.

CDR3 bases: TGTGCCACTGGGGCAGACTTGAACACTGAAGCTTTCTTT. This encodes CATGADLNTEAFF. This chain joins TRBV2 and TRBJ1-1; possibly TRBD1 for D (5 bases). Germline V gene lookup returns CDR1 SNHLY and CDR2 FYNNEI. The CDR3 consists of 13 residues. V lost 10 bases to trimming and J lost 0 bases, with 12 bases between them.

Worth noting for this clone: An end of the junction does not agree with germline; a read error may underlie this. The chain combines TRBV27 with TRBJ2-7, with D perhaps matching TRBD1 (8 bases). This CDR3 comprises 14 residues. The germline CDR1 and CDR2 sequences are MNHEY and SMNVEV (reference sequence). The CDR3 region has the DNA TGTGCCAGCAGTCTCCCCCGGGACAGGACTAGTTGGAACTTC. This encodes CASSLPRDRTSWNF.

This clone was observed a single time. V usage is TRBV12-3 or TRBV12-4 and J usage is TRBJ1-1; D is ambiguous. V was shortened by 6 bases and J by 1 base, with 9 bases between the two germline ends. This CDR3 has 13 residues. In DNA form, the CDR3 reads TGTGCCAGCAGAGCAGGTTGGAACACTGAAGCTTTCTTT. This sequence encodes CASRAGWNTEAFF.

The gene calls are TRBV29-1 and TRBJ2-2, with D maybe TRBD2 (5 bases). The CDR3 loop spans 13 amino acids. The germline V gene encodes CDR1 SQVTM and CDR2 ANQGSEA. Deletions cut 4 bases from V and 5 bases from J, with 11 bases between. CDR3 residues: CSVVRVGTGELFF. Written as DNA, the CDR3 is TGCAGCGTTGTGAGGGTGGGGACCGGGGAGCTGTTTTTT.

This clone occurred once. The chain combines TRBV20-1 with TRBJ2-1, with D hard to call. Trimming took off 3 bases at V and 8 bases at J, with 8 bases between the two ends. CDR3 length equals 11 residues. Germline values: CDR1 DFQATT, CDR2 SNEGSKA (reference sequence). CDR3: CSARESYEQFF. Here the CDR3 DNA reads TGCAGTGCTAGGGAGTCCTATGAGCAGTTCTTC.

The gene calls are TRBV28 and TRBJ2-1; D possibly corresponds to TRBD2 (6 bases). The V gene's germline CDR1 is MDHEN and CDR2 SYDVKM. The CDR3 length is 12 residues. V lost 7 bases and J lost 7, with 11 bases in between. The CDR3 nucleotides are TGTGCCAGCACCATGGGGGGAAATGAGCAGTTCTTC. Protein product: CASTMGGNEQFF.

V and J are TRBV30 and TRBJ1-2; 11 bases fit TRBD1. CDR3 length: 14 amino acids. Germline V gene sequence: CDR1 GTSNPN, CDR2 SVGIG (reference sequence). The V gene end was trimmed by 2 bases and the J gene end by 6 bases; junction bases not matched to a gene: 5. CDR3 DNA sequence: TGTGCCTGGAGTAGGGACAGGGGGTGGAATGGCTACACCTTC. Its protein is CAWSRDRGWNGYTF.

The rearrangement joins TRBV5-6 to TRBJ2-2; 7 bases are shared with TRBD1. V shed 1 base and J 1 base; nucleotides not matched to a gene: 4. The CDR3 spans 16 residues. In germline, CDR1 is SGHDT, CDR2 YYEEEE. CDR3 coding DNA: TGTGCCAGCAGCTTGCTCGGGACAGAGAACACCGGGGAGCTGTTTTTT. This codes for CASSLLGTENTGELFF. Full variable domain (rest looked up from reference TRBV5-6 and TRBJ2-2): DAGVTQSPTHLIKTRGQQVTLRCSPKSGHDTVSWYQQALGQGPQFIFQYYEEEERQRGNFPDRFSGHQFPNYSSELNVNALLLGDSALYLCASSLLGTENTGELFFGEGSRLTVL.

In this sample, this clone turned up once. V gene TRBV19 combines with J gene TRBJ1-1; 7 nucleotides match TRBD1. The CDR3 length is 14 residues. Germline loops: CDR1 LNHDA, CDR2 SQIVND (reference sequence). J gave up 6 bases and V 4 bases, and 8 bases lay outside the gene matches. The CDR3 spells CASSTRQGRAEAFF. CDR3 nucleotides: TGTGCCAGTAGTACCAGACAGGGTCGAGCTGAAGCTTTCTTT.

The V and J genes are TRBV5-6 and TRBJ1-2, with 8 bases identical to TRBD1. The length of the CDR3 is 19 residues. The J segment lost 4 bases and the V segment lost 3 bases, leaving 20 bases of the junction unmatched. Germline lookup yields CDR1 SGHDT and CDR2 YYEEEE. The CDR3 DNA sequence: TGTGCCAGCAGCTCAGACAGGGGCGGAGGGGGCATTTTGGGCTATGGCTACACCTTC. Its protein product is CASSSDRGGGGILGYGYTF.

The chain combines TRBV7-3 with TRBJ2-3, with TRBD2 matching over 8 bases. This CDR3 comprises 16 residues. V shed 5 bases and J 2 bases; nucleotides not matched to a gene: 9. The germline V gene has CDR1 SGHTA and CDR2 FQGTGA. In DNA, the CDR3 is TGTGCCAGCAGCCCCAATCGGGGGGGGGCCACAGATACGCAGTATTTT. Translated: CASSPNRGGATDTQYF.

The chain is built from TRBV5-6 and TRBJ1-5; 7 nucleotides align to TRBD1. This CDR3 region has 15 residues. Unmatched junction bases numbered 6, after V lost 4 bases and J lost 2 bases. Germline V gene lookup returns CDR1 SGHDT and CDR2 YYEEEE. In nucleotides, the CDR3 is TGTGCCAGCAGCCGGAGGGGGCACGGCAATCAGCCCCAGCATTTT. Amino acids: CASSRRGHGNQPQHF.